These 19 T cell receptor beta chains were all obtained from the same sample, sequenced in a study of T-cell memory formation after mild COVID-19. TCRdb used MiXCR to reprocess the 5' RACE reads, holding one entry per CDR3 protein. The profile shows about 390,000 distinct CDR3 sequences, 15% to 20% of them singletons. The sample comprised PBMCs or a T cell subset sorted from them (not recorded which). The receptors here all came from a young man who had mild COVID-19 (a few samples of this study predate the infection). Cell type and time point are not known.

This clonotype was counted ten times or more. The chain recombines TRBV7-2 with TRBJ1-2; tentative D call: TRBD1 (6 bases). The CDR3 has 14 residues. Per germline, CDR1 SGHTA and CDR2 FQGNSA. With 7 bases removed from V and 7 bases from J, the gap between germline ends came to 19 bases. CDR3 in amino acids: CASTPDSPGPGYTF. CDR3 DNA sequence: TGTGCCAGCACCCCGGACAGCCCGGGACCTGGCTACACCTTC.

This clonotype was counted between two and nine times. The rearrangement joins TRBV5-1 to TRBJ2-2, with 7 bases matching TRBD1. V was clipped by 0 bases and J by 5 bases; unmatched bases: 4. Germline CDR1 reads SGHRS; CDR2 reads YFSETQ. The CDR3 consists of 15 residues. CDR3 protein: CASSLAGQTTGELFF. The CDR3 DNA reads as TGCGCCAGCAGCTTGGCGGGACAGACGACCGGGGAGCTGTTTTTT.

This clonotype appeared a few times. This chain links TRBV27 with TRBJ2-5; unclear D gene. Germline-derived CDR1 and CDR2 are MNHEY and SMNVEV (reference sequence). Deletions cut 8 bases from V and 2 bases from J, with 12 bases between. The CDR3 has 13 residues. As DNA, the CDR3 is TGTGCCAGCTCGCAGTACGGACAAGAGACCCAGTACTTC. Translation gives CASSQYGQETQYF.

The gene calls are TRBV27 and TRBJ1-2; D call uncertain. Germline V CDR1 and CDR2: MNHEY, SMNVEV (reference sequence). This CDR3 comprises 13 residues. The germline V and J ends were trimmed by 6 bases and 2 bases, with 10 bases remaining between them. This CDR3 reads CASRAWMNYGYTF. CDR3 sequence (DNA): TGTGCCAGCAGAGCTTGGATGAACTATGGCTACACCTTC.

This CDR3 reads CASSDDPGGDSTDTQYF. The CDR3 DNA reads as TGTGCCAGCAGTGATGACCCGGGGGGAGATAGCACAGATACGCAGTATTTT. This chain connects TRBV2 to TRBJ2-3; 7 bases match TRBD2. J lost 0 bases, V lost 3 bases, and 9 bases had no gene match. Germline V gene lookup returns CDR1 SNHLY and CDR2 FYNNEI. The CDR3 loop spans 17 amino acids. Together with reference TRBV2 and TRBJ2-3, the CDR3 gives the full variable domain: EPEVTQTPSHQVTQMGQEVILRCVPISNHLYFYWYRQILGQKVEFLVSFYNNEISEKSEIFDDQFSVERPDGSNFTLKIRSTKLEDSAMYFCASSDDPGGDSTDTQYFGPGTRLTVL.

This clonotype was found a few times. The chain is built from TRBV12-3 or TRBV12-4 and TRBJ2-1; 9 nucleotides line up with TRBD2. V shed 5 bases and J 9 bases; nucleotides not matched to a gene: 14. This CDR3 has 16 amino acids. In DNA, the CDR3 is TGTGCCAGCAGTCGCGCCGCTGGCGGGGGGGCCGTTGAGCAGTTCTTC. Translation gives CASSRAAGGGAVEQFF.

The sample holds a few counts of this clonotype. V is TRBV6-6 and J is TRBJ1-1; TRBD1 might be the D (6 bases). The CDR3 contains 13 residues. V was clipped by 6 bases and J by 0 bases, with 8 bases between them. Germline CDR1 and CDR2: MNHNY and SVGAGI (reference sequence). The CDR3 region has the DNA TGTGCCAGCAGGGGACATATGAACACTGAAGCTTTCTTT. Encoded protein: CASRGHMNTEAFF.

In this sample, this clonotype turned up a few times. This rearrangement joins TRBV20-1 to TRBJ2-7, with D unresolved. CDR1 and CDR2 from the germline V gene are DFQATT and SNEGSKA (reference sequence). The ends were cut back, 7 bases at V and 2 bases at J, with 9 bases in the middle. This CDR3 comprises 11 residues. As DNA, the CDR3 is TGCAGTGTCCCTTTCGCCTACGAGCAGTACTTC. The encoded protein is CSVPFAYEQYF.

This sequence joins TRBV5-1 and TRBJ1-2; weak D call: TRBD1 (5 bases). Germline V gene sequence: CDR1 SGHRS, CDR2 YFSETQ. V dropped 0 bases and J dropped 6 bases, with 15 bases sitting between them. There are 15 residues in the CDR3. CDR3 in DNA: TGCGCCAGCAGCTTGGTGGTGGGAGGGGTCGATGGCTACACCTTC. It is translated as CASSLVVGGVDGYTF.

This clonotype has just a few counts. This chain connects TRBV6-6 to TRBJ2-2; perhaps D is TRBD1 or TRBD2 (5 bases each). The ends were cut back, 5 bases at V and 4 bases at J, with 11 bases in the middle. The CDR3 extends over 14 amino acids. Germline V CDR1 and CDR2: MNHNY, SVGAGI (reference sequence). The CDR3 region has the DNA TGTGCCAGCAGTCTCCAGGGACCCACCGGGGAGCTGTTTTTT. Protein sequence: CASSLQGPTGELFF.

This clonotype was picked up a small number of times. This chain joins TRBV30 and TRBJ1-2, with D unresolved. There are 10 residues in the CDR3. Trimming took off 3 bases at V and 5 bases at J, with 4 bases between the two ends. Germline loops: CDR1 GTSNPN, CDR2 SVGIG (reference sequence). DNA for the CDR3: TGTGCCTGGAGGGCGTATGGCTACACCTTC. This sequence encodes CAWRAYGYTF.

The gene calls are TRBV10-3 and TRBJ2-4; D may match TRBD1 or TRBD2 (5 bases each). V was clipped by 6 bases and J by 0 bases, with 15 bases between them. Germline loops: CDR1 ENHRY, CDR2 SYGVKD. The CDR3 consists of 16 residues. CDR3 coding DNA: TGTGCCATCAGCGAGGGGTCAGGACTAGCCAAAAACATTCAGTACTTC. Residues: CAISEGSGLAKNIQYF.

This clonotype was picked up a small number of times. The chain couples TRBV20-1 to TRBJ1-5; TRBD1 might be the D (5 bases). Trimming removed 0 bases at V and 2 bases at J, with 11 bases between. CDR3 size: 15 residues. Germline CDR1 is DFQATT and CDR2 is SNEGSKA (reference sequence). The CDR3: CSAREGETGNQPQHF. As DNA, the CDR3 is TGCAGTGCTAGAGAAGGGGAAACCGGCAATCAGCCCCAGCATTTT.

This clonotype has more than one count but fewer than ten. This chain uses TRBV2 with TRBJ1-2; 7 bases are a match to TRBD1. Trimming at V came to 6 bases and at J to 4 bases, leaving 5 bases not matched to a gene. The CDR3 runs to 13 residues. Germline CDR1 and CDR2: SNHLY and FYNNEI. CDR3 protein: CASRQGFAYGYTF. The DNA for the CDR3 is TGTGCCAGCAGACAGGGGTTCGCCTATGGCTACACCTTC.

The rearrangement uses TRBV20-1 and TRBJ2-1, with 12 bases aligning to TRBD2. Per germline, CDR1 DFQATT and CDR2 SNEGSKA (reference sequence). This CDR3 has 15 amino acids. V gave up 1 base and J gave up 7 bases; unmatched junction bases: 5. The CDR3 sequence: CSARVASGGANEQFF. The CDR3 region has the DNA TGCAGTGCTAGAGTAGCTAGCGGGGGGGCTAATGAGCAGTTCTTC.

This clonotype was counted many times. The genes are TRBV7-2 and TRBJ2-5; D is unresolved. V was trimmed by 5 bases and J by 6 bases, leaving 7 bases between them. The CDR3 is 11 amino acids. Germline loops: CDR1 SGHTA, CDR2 FQGNSA. The CDR3 protein is CASSQRQTQYF. CDR3 bases: TGTGCCAGCAGCCAGCGACAGACCCAGTACTTC.

A few counts support this clonotype. The chain has TRBV5-1 and TRBJ2-2, with a tentative D call TRBD1 (7 bases). Germline assignment: CDR1 SGHRS and CDR2 YFSETQ. CDR3 length equals 15 residues. V lost 1 base and J lost 5, with 12 bases in between. Here the CDR3 reads CASSLSAGGTGELFF. CDR3 nucleotides: TGCGCCAGCAGCTTGTCGGCAGGGGGGACCGGGGAGCTGTTTTTT.

The gene calls are TRBV2 and TRBJ2-5, with 8 bases matching TRBD1. Germline V gene data show CDR1 as SNHLY and CDR2 as FYNNEI. The CDR3 extends over 15 amino acids. Trimming took 2 bases from V and 1 from J; bases not matched to a gene: 3. CDR3 DNA sequence: TGTGCCAGCAGTGAATGGACAGGGCCCCAAGAGACCCAGTACTTC. This translates into CASSEWTGPQETQYF.

The V and J genes are TRBV24-1 and TRBJ2-7; 10 bases agree with TRBD1. V shed 2 bases, J shed 0 bases, and the junction held 6 bases outside the gene matches. The germline V gene has CDR1 KGHDR and CDR2 SFDVKD. CDR3 length: 17 residues. CDR3 nucleotides: TGTGCCACCAGTGATTCGGGGGGACAGGGGAGCTCCTACGAGCAGTACGTC. This translates into CATSDSGGQGSSYEQYV.